This T cell receptor (beta chain) was captured by sequencing in a study of OX40 agonist ivuxolimab in advanced cancers. The CDR3 loop spans 15 amino acids. The V end lost 6 bases, the J end lost 5 bases, and 19 bases lay between the germline ends. Per the germline V gene, CDR1 is MNHNY and CDR2 is SVGAGI (reference sequence). Clones were sequenced by immunoSEQ multiplex PCR, and TCRdb holds only the in-frame ones, with some missing. This table has just under 80,000 clones, 70% to 90% appearing once. This clone was seen once. A history of autoimmune disease or systemic immunosuppression excluded patients. Blood samples were obtained at baseline, cycle 4 day 1, and cycle 7 day 1.

The sample was CD4+ or CD8+ T cells sorted from blood, taken in a trial of the OX40 agonist ivuxolimab. The chain has TRBV6-6 and TRBJ2-5; D not certain. The receptor comes from an adult with an advanced solid tumor such as melanoma, head and neck, liver or kidney cancer. The CDR3 reads CASSSLTGSRETQYF. The CDR3, as DNA: TGTGCCAGCAGCTCCTTGACCGGCAGCAGGGAGACCCAGTACTTC.